Each of the 18 T cell receptor beta chains below was sequenced from the same sample in a study of vaccination and CD4 T cells after COVID-19. Treatment reported: roughly 11-day PBMC culture with coronavirus spike peptide pools or control peptides (ViraFEST assay). An unexposed donor provided the CD4+ T cells, which were collected before the COVID-19 pandemic (2011-2018). The Oncomine TCR Beta short-read assay sequenced DNA from cultured CD4+ T cells. TCRdb passed the PCR reads through MiXCR, listing each CDR3 protein once. This table has 6,500 to 9,000 distinct CDR3 sequences, around 48% appearing once. These receptors are not linked to any known antigen. Sequencing used CD4+ T cells from blood, cultured in vitro. These receptors came from a human donor in good health.

The genes are TRBV11-2 and TRBJ1-2, with D maybe TRBD1 (5 bases). The ends were cut back, 5 bases at V and 7 bases at J, with 14 bases in the middle. Germline CDR1 is SGHAT and CDR2 is FQNNGV. The length of the CDR3 is 13 residues. The CDR3 reads CASSLQGPTGYTF. Written as DNA, the CDR3 is TGTGCCAGCAGCCTCCAGGGTCCGACTGGCTACACCTTC.

This clonotype was counted between two and nine times. This chain connects TRBV20-1 to TRBJ2-5; weak D call: TRBD1 (6 bases). This CDR3 spans 11 amino acids. V dropped 5 bases and J dropped 7 bases, with 11 bases sitting between them. Germline CDR1 is DFQATT and CDR2 is SNEGSKA (reference sequence). CDR3 nucleotide sequence: TGCAGTGCTCCAGGGGTGGGGACCCAGTACTTC. Protein: CSAPGVGTQYF.

This clonotype was recorded a few times. This sequence joins TRBV4-3 and TRBJ2-1; no clear D gene. V gave up 3 bases and J gave up 6 bases, with 9 bases separating them. CDR3 length: 13 amino acids. Per the germline V gene, CDR1 is LGHNA and CDR2 is YSLEER. As DNA, the CDR3 is TGCGCCAGCAGCCATCGACTGGGCAATGAGCAGTTCTTC. It translates to CASSHRLGNEQFF.

This chain connects TRBV25-1 to TRBJ2-5, with 9 positions matching TRBD2. In germline, CDR1 is MGHDK, CDR2 SYGVNS. CDR3 length: 19 residues. With V trimmed by 3 bases and J by 2 bases, 16 bases remained unmatched. The CDR3 region has the DNA TGTGCCAGCAGTGACGTACGGTTAGCGGGAGTGCGGGGACAAGAGACCCAGTACTTC. Translated, it gives CASSDVRLAGVRGQETQYF. Using reference TRBV25-1 and TRBJ2-5 for the parts outside the CDR3, the full variable domain is EADIYQTPRYLVIGTGKKITLECSQTMGHDKMYWYQQDPGMELHLIHYSYGVNSTEKGDLSSESTVSRIRTEHFPLTLESARPSHTSQYLCASSDVRLAGVRGQETQYFGPGTRLLVL.

The gene calls are TRBV28 and TRBJ1-4; tentatively, D is TRBD1 (6 bases). CDR3 length: 12 residues. Germline V gene lookup returns CDR1 MDHEN and CDR2 SYDVKM. V was trimmed by 8 bases and J by 7 bases, leaving 11 bases between them. The CDR3 sequence is CASGGGGEKLFF. The CDR3 nucleotides read TGTGCCAGCGGGGGCGGGGGTGAAAAACTGTTTTTT. The full variable domain, in which reference TRBV28 and TRBJ1-4 provide the parts outside the CDR3, is DVKVTQSSRYLVKRTGEKVFLECVQDMDHENMFWYRQDPGLGLRLIYFSYDVKMKEKGDIPEGYSVSREKKERFSLILESASTNQTSMYLCASGGGGEKLFFGSGTQLSVL.

This clonotype was seen a few times. The chain has TRBV7-2 and TRBJ2-3; D call uncertain. CDR3 size: 12 residues. Germline V gene lookup returns CDR1 SGHTA and CDR2 FQGNSA. The germline V and J ends were trimmed by 4 bases and 4 bases, with 6 bases remaining between them. The DNA of the CDR3 is TGTGCCAGCAGCTCCGCGTCAGATACGCAGTATTTT. Translation gives CASSSASDTQYF.

This clonotype was found a few times. The rearrangement links TRBV5-4 to TRBJ1-2; TRBD1 might be the D (5 bases). Trimming left V 9 bases short and J 4 bases short, with 16 bases between. The CDR3 consists of 13 residues. Looked up from germline, CDR1 is SGHNT and CDR2 is YYREEE (reference sequence). The CDR3 bases are TGTGCCACACAGGAGCGGAGTTCCTATGGCTACACCTTC. Amino acid sequence: CATQERSSYGYTF.

This chain connects TRBV6-2 or TRBV6-3 to TRBJ1-1; D is possibly TRBD1 (5 bases). The CDR3 is made up of 13 amino acids. Per the germline V gene, CDR1 is MNHEY and CDR2 is SVGEGT. Trimming took off 4 bases at V and 11 bases at J, with 17 bases between the two ends. CDR3 residues: CASSWGTTGLAFF. DNA for the CDR3: TGTGCCAGCAGTTGGGGGACGACGGGCTTGGCTTTCTTT.

The rearrangement uses TRBV6-2 or TRBV6-3 and TRBJ2-2; D is tentatively TRBD1 or TRBD2 (5 bases each). Germline V gene sequence: CDR1 MNHEY, CDR2 SVGEGT. V lost 2 bases and J 4 bases, leaving 23 bases between the germline ends. This CDR3 spans 19 amino acids. In DNA, the CDR3 is TGTGCCAGCAGTTACGGGTCACGGGACGAACCCCGTGGCACCGGGGAGCTGTTTTTT. This sequence encodes CASSYGSRDEPRGTGELFF.

This clonotype showed up just a few times. This chain joins TRBV6-1 and TRBJ2-4, with TRBD2 matching 7 bases. CDR3 length: 16 residues. In germline, CDR1 is MNHNS, CDR2 SASEGT. With V trimmed by 6 bases and J by 0 bases, 8 bases remained unmatched. CDR3 DNA sequence: TGTGCCAGCAGCCTTACAGCGGGACTAGCCAAAAACATTCAGTACTTC. Encoded protein: CASSLTAGLAKNIQYF.

This clonotype turned up a few times. This rearrangement joins TRBV7-2 to TRBJ1-2, with D perhaps matching TRBD1 (6 bases). This CDR3 is 15 amino acids long. Germline V gene lookup returns CDR1 SGHTA and CDR2 FQGNSA. V shed 4 bases and J shed 4 bases, with 16 bases lying between them. CDR3 coding DNA: TGTGCCAGCAGCTCCTTACAGGGTTGGGGCTATGGCTACACCTTC. Protein sequence: CASSSLQGWGYGYTF.

The genes are TRBV29-1 and TRBJ1-1, with D unclear. The CDR3 spans 14 residues. Trimming left V 4 bases short and J 0 bases short, with 12 bases between. Germline V gene data show CDR1 as SQVTM and CDR2 as ANQGSEA. CDR3 sequence: CSVATGLMNTEAFF. Written as DNA, the CDR3 is TGCAGCGTTGCCACCGGGTTGATGAACACTGAAGCTTTCTTT.

The J gene is TRBJ1-2, the V gene TRBV2; tentatively, D is TRBD1 (5 bases). The V end was cut by 6 bases, the J end by 4 bases, with 15 bases between. This CDR3 contains 14 residues. Germline V gene data show CDR1 as SNHLY and CDR2 as FYNNEI. CDR3 DNA sequence: TGTGCCAGCAGCGATTCGGAGGGGTCCTATGGCTACACCTTC. It translates to CASSDSEGSYGYTF.

The J gene is TRBJ1-6, the V gene TRBV20-1; a weak D match, TRBD1 (6 bases). V gave up 6 bases and J gave up 5 bases, with 17 bases separating them. Germline V gene sequence: CDR1 DFQATT, CDR2 SNEGSKA (reference sequence). The CDR3 covers 15 residues. The CDR3 here is CSASSRGSNNSPLHF. Here the CDR3 DNA reads TGCAGTGCCAGTAGCAGGGGCTCAAATAATTCACCCCTCCACTTT.

The V gene is TRBV6-5, the J gene TRBJ1-2; no definite D call. Deletions cut 4 bases from V and 0 bases from J, with 12 bases between. The length of the CDR3 is 15 residues. Per germline, CDR1 MNHEY and CDR2 SVGAGI. This chain's CDR3 is CASSSFSPTNYGYTF. CDR3 coding DNA: TGTGCCAGCAGTTCTTTCTCCCCGACTAACTATGGCTACACCTTC.

The CDR3 protein is CSAREAGLYEQYF. CDR3 nucleotides: TGCAGTGCTAGAGAGGCGGGGCTTTACGAGCAGTACTTC. The V and J genes are TRBV20-1 and TRBJ2-7; D is perhaps TRBD2 (6 bases). CDR1 and CDR2 (germline): DFQATT, SNEGSKA (reference sequence). Trimming removed 0 bases from V and 4 bases from J, with 10 bases in between. This CDR3 is built from 13 residues.

The table lists this clonotype with a few counts. The gene calls are TRBV7-2 and TRBJ1-5, with D unresolved. V lost 2 bases, J lost 2 bases, and 10 bases lay in between. The CDR3 runs 15 residues. Germline values: CDR1 SGHTA, CDR2 FQGNSA. CDR3 DNA: TGTGCCAGCAGCTTATACCACGGGGGCAATCAGCCCCAGCATTTT. This translates into CASSLYHGGNQPQHF.

The sample holds a few counts of this clonotype. The gene calls are TRBV2 and TRBJ2-5, with a weak D call TRBD2 (6 bases). Between the trimmed V and J ends, which lost 4 bases and 3 bases, there was a span of 9 bases. The length of the CDR3 is 13 residues. Germline-derived CDR1 and CDR2 are SNHLY and FYNNEI. CDR3 sequence reads: CASSGLAEETQYF. The CDR3 coding sequence is TGTGCCAGCAGTGGATTAGCGGAAGAGACCCAGTACTTC.